Below are 5 T cell receptor beta chains sequenced from a single sample in a study of blood T cell repertoires in COVID-19. Clones were read by immunoSEQ multiplex PCR, and TCRdb kept only the in-frame ones, dropping some. This table has around 120,000 clones, 90% appearing once. Sequencing was carried out using peripheral blood. All receptors come from a man aged 45-65 years with active COVID-19.

The genes are TRBV5-1 and TRBJ2-7; D gene unclear. The CDR3 covers 15 residues. Germline loops: CDR1 SGHRS, CDR2 YFSETQ. V gave up 0 bases and J gave up 1 base, with 11 bases separating them. In DNA, the CDR3 is TGCGCCAGCAGCTTGGGGCAGTCGGGTTCCTACGAGCAGTACGTC. It is translated as CASSLGQSGSYEQYV.

This sequence joins TRBV29-1 and TRBJ2-1; TRBD1 matches 7 bases. The CDR3 is 14 amino acids. CDR1 is SQVTM, CDR2 ANQGSEA, per germline. The V segment lost 5 bases and the J segment 10 bases; nucleotides outside the gene matches: 14. This chain's CDR3 is CSVNTFDRAREQFF. As DNA, the CDR3 is TGCAGCGTTAACACATTCGACAGGGCGAGAGAGCAGTTCTTC.

The gene calls are TRBV7-8 and TRBJ2-1; TRBD2 might be the D (5 bases). Germline lookup yields CDR1 SGHVS and CDR2 FQNEAQ. This CDR3 has 15 residues. V was clipped by 1 base and J by 2 bases, with 9 bases between them. CDR3 coding DNA: TGTGCCAGCAGCTTAGATAACGGGGCCTACAATGAGCAGTTCTTC. It is translated as CASSLDNGAYNEQFF.

The rearrangement links TRBV6-5 to TRBJ2-2; no clear D gene. With 9 bases removed from V and 0 bases from J, the gap between germline ends came to 11 bases. CDR1 and CDR2 (germline): MNHEY, SVGAGI. The CDR3 consists of 14 residues. The CDR3 is CASYRVPNTGELFF. CDR3 nucleotides: TGTGCCAGTTACCGGGTCCCGAACACCGGGGAGCTGTTTTTT.

The chain recombines TRBV4-1 with TRBJ1-2; 8 bases agree with TRBD1. The CDR3 contains 16 residues. Germline CDR1 reads MGHRA; CDR2 reads YSYEKL. V shed 5 bases, J shed 3 bases, and the junction held 11 bases outside the gene matches. CDR3 protein: CASSNRTGRGHYGYTF. The CDR3 DNA is TGCGCCAGCAGCAACAGGACAGGGAGAGGACACTATGGCTACACCTTC.